This TCR beta chain was found in a study of T cells in Graves' hyperthyroidism and ophthalmopathy. The CDR3 regions of TCR beta were amplified from RNA transcripts. HTBI primers drove first-round RT-PCR of the TCR CDR3. TCRdb independently ran MiXCR on the multiplex PCR reads; one entry per CDR3 protein. The sample yields approximately 370,000 distinct CDR3 sequences, 17% seen once. The table lists this clonotype with many counts. The clonotype comes from a woman younger than 45 with Graves' hyperthyroidism that later progressed to Graves' ophthalmopathy. Sequencing used blood.

DNA of the CDR3: TGTGCCAGCAGGGGACTAGCTTCGTCCGGGGAGCTGTTTTTT. As protein: CASRGLASSGELFF. The V and J genes are TRBV2 and TRBJ2-2, with 9 bases matching TRBD2. CDR3 length: 14 residues. Germline V gene sequence: CDR1 SNHLY, CDR2 FYNNEI. V was clipped by 6 bases and J by 6 bases; unmatched bases: 5.